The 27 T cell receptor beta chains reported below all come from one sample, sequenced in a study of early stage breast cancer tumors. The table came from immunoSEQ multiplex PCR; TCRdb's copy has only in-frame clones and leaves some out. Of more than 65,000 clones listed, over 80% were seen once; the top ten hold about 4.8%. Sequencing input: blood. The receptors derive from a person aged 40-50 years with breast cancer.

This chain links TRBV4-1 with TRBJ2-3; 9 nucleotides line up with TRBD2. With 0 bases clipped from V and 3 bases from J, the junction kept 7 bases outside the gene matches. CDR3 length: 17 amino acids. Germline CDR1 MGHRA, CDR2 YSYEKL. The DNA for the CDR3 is TGCGCCAGCAGCCAAGAAAATAGCGGGAGTTTTACAGATACGCAGTATTTT. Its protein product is CASSQENSGSFTDTQYF.

The CDR3 coding sequence is TGCGCCAGCAGCTACTCCGCGGGCGGAATGAACACTGAAGCTTTCTTT. Its translation: CASSYSAGGMNTEAFF. The chain couples TRBV5-1 to TRBJ1-1; D gene uncertain. This CDR3 is 16 amino acids long. Trimming shortened V by 3 bases and J by 0 bases, and 15 bases separated the two germline ends. CDR1 SGHRS and CDR2 YFSETQ come from the germline V gene. The complete variable domain, with remaining parts taken from reference TRBV5-1 and TRBJ1-1, reads KAGVTQTPRYLIKTRGQQVTLSCSPISGHRSVSWYQQTPGQGLQFLFEYFSETQRNKGNFPGRFSGRQFSNSRSEMNVSTLELGDSALYLCASSYSAGGMNTEAFFGQGTRLTVV.

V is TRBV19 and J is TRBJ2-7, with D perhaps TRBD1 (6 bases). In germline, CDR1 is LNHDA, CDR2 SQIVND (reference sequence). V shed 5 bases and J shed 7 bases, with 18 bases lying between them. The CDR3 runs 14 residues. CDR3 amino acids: CASSAAGQSWEQYF. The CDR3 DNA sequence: TGTGCCAGTAGTGCCGCCGGACAGTCCTGGGAGCAGTACTTC.

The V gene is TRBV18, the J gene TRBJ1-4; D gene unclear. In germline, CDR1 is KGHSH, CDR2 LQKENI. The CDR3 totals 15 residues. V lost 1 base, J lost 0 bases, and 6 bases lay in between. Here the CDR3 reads CASSPQQTTNEKLFF. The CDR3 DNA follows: TGTGCCAGCTCACCACAACAGACAACTAATGAAAAACTGTTTTTT.

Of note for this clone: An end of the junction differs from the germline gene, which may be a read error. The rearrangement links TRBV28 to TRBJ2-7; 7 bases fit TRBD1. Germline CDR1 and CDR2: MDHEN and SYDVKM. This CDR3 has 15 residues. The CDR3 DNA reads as TGTGCCAGCAGTCCGAGACAGGGAATCCCGTTATCCCCCCCCTTC. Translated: CASSPRQGIPLSPPF.

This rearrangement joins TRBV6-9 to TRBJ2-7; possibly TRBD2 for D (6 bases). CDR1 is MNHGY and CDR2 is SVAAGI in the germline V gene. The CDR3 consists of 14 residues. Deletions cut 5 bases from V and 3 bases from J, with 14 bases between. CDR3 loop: CASSPERRGYEQYF. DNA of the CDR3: TGTGCCAGCAGTCCTGAAAGGAGGGGCTACGAGCAGTACTTC.

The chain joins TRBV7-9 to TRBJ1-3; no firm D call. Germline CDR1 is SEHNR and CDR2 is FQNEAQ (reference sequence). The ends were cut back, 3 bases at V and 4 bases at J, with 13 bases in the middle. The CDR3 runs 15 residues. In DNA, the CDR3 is TGTGCCAGCAGCTTCTCCGGAGAGAGGGGAAACACCATATATTTT. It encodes CASSFSGERGNTIYF.

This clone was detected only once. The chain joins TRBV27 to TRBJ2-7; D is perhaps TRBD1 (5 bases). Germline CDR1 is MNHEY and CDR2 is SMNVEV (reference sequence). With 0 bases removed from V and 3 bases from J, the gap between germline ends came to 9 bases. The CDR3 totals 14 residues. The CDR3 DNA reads TGTGCCAGCAGTTTATCAGCAGGGCTCTACGAGCAGTACTTC. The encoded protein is CASSLSAGLYEQYF.

CDR3 in amino acids: CSVEPSAGVADTQYF. For the CDR3, the DNA is TGCAGCGTTGAACCCTCCGCGGGTGTCGCAGATACGCAGTATTTT. The chain combines TRBV29-1 with TRBJ2-3; TRBD2 is a possible D gene (5 bases). Deletions cut 2 bases from V and 4 bases from J, with 16 bases between. This CDR3 has 15 residues. Germline V lookup: CDR1 SQVTM, CDR2 ANQGSEA.

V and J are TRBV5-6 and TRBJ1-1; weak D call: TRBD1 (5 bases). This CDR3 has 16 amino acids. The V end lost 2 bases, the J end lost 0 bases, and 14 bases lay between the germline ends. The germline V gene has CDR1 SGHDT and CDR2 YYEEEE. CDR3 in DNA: TGTGCCAGCAGCTTAGGTGTCCGACAGATGAACACTGAAGCTTTCTTT. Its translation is CASSLGVRQMNTEAFF.

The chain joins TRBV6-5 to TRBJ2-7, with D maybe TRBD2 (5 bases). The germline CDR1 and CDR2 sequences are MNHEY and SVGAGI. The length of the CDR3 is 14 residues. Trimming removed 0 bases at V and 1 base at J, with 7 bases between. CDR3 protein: CASSYSAGSYEQYF. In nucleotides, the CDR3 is TGTGCCAGCAGTTACTCTGCGGGTTCCTACGAGCAGTACTTC.

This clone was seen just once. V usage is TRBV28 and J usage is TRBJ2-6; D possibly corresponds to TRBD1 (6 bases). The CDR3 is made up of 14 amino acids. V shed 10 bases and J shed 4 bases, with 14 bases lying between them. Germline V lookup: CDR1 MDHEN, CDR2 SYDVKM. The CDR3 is CATNRASGANVLTF. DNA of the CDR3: TGTGCCACCAACAGGGCATCGGGGGCCAACGTCCTGACTTTC. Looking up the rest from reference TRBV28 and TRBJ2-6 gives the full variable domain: DVKVTQSSRYLVKRTGEKVFLECVQDMDHENMFWYRQDPGLGLRLIYFSYDVKMKEKGDIPEGYSVSREKKERFSLILESASTNQTSMYLCATNRASGANVLTFGAGSRLTVL.

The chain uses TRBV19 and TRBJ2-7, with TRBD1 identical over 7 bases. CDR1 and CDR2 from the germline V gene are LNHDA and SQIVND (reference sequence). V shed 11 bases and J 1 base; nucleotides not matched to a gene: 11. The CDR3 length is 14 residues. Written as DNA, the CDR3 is TGTGCCTCTCGAGACAGGGAGTCGTCCTACGAGCAGTACTTC. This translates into CASRDRESSYEQYF.

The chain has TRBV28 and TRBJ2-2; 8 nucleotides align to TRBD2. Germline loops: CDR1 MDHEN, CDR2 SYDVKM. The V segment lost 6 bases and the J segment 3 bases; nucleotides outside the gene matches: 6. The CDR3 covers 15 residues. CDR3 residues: CASSPTSADTGELFF. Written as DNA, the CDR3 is TGTGCCAGCAGCCCGACTAGCGCGGACACCGGGGAGCTGTTTTTT.

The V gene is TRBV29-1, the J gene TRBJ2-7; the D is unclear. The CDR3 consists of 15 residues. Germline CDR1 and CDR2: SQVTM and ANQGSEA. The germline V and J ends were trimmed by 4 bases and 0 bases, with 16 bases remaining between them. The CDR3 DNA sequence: TGCAGCGTTGTCTCGGACGCACGATTCTCCTACGAGCAGTACTTC. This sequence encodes CSVVSDARFSYEQYF.

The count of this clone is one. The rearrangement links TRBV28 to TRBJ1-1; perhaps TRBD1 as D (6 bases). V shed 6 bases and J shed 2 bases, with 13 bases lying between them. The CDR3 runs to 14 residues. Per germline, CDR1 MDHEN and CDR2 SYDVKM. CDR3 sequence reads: CASSPGTFNTEAFF. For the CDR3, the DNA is TGTGCCAGCAGCCCCGGGACATTTAACACTGAAGCTTTCTTT.

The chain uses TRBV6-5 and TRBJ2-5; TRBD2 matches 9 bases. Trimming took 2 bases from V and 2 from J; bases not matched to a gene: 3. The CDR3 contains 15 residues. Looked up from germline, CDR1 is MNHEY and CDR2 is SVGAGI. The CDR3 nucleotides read TGTGCCAGCAGTTACGGGACTAGCCTTCAAGAGACCCAGTACTTC. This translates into CASSYGTSLQETQYF.

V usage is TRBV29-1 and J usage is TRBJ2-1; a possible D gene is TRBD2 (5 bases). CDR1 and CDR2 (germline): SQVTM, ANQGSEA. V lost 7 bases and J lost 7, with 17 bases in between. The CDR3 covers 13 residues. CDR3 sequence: CSAYSGVKNEQFF. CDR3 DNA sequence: TGCAGCGCATATTCCGGGGTGAAGAATGAGCAGTTCTTC.

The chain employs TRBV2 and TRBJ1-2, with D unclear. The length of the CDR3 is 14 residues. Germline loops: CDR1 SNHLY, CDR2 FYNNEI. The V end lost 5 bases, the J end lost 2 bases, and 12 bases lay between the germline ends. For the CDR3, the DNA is TGTGCCAGCAGTCAACTACAGAGCAACTATGGCTACACCTTC. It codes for CASSQLQSNYGYTF.

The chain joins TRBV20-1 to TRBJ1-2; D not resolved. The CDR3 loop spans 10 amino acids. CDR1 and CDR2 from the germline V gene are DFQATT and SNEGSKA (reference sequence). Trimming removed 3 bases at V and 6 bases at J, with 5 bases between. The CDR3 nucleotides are TGCAGTGCTAGCAGCAATGGCTACACCTTC. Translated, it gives CSASSNGYTF.

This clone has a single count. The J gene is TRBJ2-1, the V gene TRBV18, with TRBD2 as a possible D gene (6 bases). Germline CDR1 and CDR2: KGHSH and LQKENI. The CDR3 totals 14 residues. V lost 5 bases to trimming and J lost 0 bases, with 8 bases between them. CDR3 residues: CASSGGSSYNEQFF. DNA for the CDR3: TGTGCCAGCTCAGGGGGGAGCTCCTACAATGAGCAGTTCTTC.

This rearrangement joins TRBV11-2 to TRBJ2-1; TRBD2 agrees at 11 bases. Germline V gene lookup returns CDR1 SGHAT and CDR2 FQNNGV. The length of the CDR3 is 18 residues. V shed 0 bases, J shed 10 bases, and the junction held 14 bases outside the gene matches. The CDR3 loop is CASSLEKGGLAVVREQFF. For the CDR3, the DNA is TGTGCCAGCAGCTTAGAAAAGGGGGGACTAGCGGTAGTAAGGGAGCAGTTCTTC. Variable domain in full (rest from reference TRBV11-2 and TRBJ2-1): EAGVAQSPRYKIIEKRQSVAFWCNPISGHATLYWYQQILGQGPKLLIQFQNNGVVDDSQLPKDRFSAERLKGVDSTLKIQPAKLEDSAVYLCASSLEKGGLAVVREQFFGPGTRLTVL.

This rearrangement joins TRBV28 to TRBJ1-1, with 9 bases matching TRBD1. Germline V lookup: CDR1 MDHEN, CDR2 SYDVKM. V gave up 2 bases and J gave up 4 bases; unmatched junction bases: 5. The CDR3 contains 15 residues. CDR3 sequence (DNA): TGTGCCAGCAGTTTAAGGGACAGGGTGGCCACTGAAGCTTTCTTT. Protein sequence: CASSLRDRVATEAFF.

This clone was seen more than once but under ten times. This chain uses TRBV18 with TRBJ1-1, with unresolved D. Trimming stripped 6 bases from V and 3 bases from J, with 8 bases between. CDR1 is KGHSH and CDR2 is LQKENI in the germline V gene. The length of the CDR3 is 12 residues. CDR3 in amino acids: CASSLVDTEAFF. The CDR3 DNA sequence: TGTGCCAGCTCCCTTGTTGACACTGAAGCTTTCTTT. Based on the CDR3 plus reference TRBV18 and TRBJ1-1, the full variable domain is NAGVMQNPRHLVRRRGQEARLRCSPMKGHSHVYWYRQLPEEGLKFMVYLQKENIIDESGMPKERFSAEFPKEGPSILRIQQVVRGDSAAYFCASSLVDTEAFFGQGTRLTVV.

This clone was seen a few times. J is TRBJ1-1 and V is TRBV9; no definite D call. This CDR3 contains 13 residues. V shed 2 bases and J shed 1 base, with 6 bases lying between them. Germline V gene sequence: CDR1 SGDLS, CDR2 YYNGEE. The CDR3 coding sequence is TGTGCCAGCAGCGTGTCAGGGAACACTGAAGCTTTCTTT. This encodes CASSVSGNTEAFF.

The CDR3 spells CATAGLATPGEQYF. The CDR3 region has the DNA TGTGCCACCGCGGGACTAGCAACTCCAGGGGAGCAGTACTTC. The chain combines TRBV10-3 with TRBJ2-7; TRBD2 matches at 9 bases. The CDR3 loop spans 14 amino acids. V lost 10 bases, J lost 7 bases, and 14 bases stayed unmatched. From germline, CDR1 is ENHRY and CDR2 SYGVKD.

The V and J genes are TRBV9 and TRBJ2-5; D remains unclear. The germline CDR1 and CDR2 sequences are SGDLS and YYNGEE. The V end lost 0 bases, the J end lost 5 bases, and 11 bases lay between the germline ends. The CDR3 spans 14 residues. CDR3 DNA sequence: TGTGCCAGCAGCGTAGGGCTAGGTTCCGAGACCCAGTACTTC. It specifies CASSVGLGSETQYF.